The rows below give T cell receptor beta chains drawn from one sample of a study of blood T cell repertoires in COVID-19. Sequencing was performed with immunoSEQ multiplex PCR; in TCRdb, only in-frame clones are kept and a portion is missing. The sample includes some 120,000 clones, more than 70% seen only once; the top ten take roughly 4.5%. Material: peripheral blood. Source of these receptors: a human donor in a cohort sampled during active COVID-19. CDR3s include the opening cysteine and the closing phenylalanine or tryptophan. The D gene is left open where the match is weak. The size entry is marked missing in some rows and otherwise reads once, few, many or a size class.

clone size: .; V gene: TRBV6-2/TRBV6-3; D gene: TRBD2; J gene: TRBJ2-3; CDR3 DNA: TGTGCCAGCAGTCCGCAACCGGGACTAGTAAGGACGCAGTATTTT; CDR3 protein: CASSPQPGLVRTQYF
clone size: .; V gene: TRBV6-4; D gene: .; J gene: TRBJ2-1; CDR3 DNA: TGTGCCAGCTCTCGGGGTTTTGGGAATGAGCAGTTCTTC; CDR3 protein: CASSRGFGNEQFF
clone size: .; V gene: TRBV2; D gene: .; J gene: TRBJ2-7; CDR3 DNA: TGTGCCAGCACCGGGGTCGCGGGGGCGTCCTACGAGCAGTACTTC; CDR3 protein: CASTGVAGASYEQYF
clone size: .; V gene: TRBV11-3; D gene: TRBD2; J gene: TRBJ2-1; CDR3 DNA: TGTGCCAGCAGCCGTGGACTAGCGGGAGGGGGTCGGGACAATGAGCAGTTCTTC; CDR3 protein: CASSRGLAGGGRDNEQFF
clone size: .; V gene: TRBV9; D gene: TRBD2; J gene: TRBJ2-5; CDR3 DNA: TGTGCCAGCAGCGTCGGCCTAGCGGGGAGTACCTATCAAGAGACCCAGTACTTC; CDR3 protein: CASSVGLAGSTYQETQYF
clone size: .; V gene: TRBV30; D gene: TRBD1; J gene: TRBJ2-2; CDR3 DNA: TGTGCCTGGAGTCGGGACAGAGGGTTCACCGGGGAGCTGTTTTTT; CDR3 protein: CAWSRDRGFTGELFF
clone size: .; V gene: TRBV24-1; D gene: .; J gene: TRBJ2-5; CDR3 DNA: TGTGCCACCAGTGGCGGCCAAGAGACCCAGTACTTC; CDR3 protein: CATSGGQETQYF
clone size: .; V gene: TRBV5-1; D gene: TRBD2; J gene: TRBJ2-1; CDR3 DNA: TGCGCCAGCAGCTTTGGCGGGAGGGTTGAGGGAAATGAGCAGTTCTTC; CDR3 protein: CASSFGGRVEGNEQFF
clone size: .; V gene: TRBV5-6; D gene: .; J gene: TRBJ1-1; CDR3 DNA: TGTGCCAGCAGCTTATCCGTGAACACTGAAGCTTTCTTT; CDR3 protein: CASSLSVNTEAFF
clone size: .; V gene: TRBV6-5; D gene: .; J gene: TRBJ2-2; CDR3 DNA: TGTGCCAGTAACGGGGGCGGGGAGCTGTTTTTT; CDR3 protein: CASNGGGELFF
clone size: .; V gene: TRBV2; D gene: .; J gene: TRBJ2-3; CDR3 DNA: TGTGCCAGCAGTGAAGCCCCGCTAACCAACAGGGGGGGGAGAGCTACGCAGTATTTT; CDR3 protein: CASSEAPLTNRGGRATQYF
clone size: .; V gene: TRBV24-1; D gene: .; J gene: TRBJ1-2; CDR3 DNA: TGTGCCACCAATGACAGAGGTGGCTACACCTTC; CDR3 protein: CATNDRGGYTF
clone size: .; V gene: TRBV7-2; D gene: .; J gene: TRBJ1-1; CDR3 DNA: TGTGCCAGCAGCAAAGGACAAGTGAACACTGAAGCTTTCTTT; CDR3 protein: CASSKGQVNTEAFF
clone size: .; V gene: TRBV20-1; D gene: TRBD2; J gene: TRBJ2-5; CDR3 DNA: TGCAGTGCTAGTATCGGGCGGGAGCCCTCACAAGAGACCCAGTACTTC; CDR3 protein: CSASIGREPSQETQYF
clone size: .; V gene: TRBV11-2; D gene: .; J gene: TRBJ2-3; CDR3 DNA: TGTGCCAGCAGCAAGGGACAACCCGATACGCAGTATTTT; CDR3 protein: CASSKGQPDTQYF
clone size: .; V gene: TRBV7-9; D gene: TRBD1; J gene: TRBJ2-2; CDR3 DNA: TGTGCCAGCAGCAAAGACAGGGGGCTTGGCGGGGAGCTGTTTTTT; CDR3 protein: CASSKDRGLGGELFF
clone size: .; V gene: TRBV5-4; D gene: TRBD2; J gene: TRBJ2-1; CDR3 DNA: TGTGCCAGCAGCTTGGGGGGACTAGCGGGTGTTGAGCAATTCTTC; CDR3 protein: CASSLGGLAGVEQFF
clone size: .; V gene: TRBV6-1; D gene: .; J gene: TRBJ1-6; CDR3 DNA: TGTGCCAGCAGTGAACCCCCCGCAGGAGGGGTCAATAATTCACCCCTCCACTTT; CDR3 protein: CASSEPPAGGVNNSPLHF
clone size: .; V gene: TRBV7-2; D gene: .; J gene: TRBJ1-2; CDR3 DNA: TGTGCCAGCAGCTTAGAGGTCTTCGACAGCTATGGCTACACCTTC; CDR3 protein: CASSLEVFDSYGYTF
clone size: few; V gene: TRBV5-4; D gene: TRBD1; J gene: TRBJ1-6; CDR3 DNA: TGTGCCAGCAGGATCAGGGGGGTCGGGTCACCCCTCCACTTT; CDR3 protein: CASRIRGVGSPLHF
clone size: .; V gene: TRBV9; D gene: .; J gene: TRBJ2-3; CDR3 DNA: TGTGCCAGCAGCGGTAGTGGGACTCGCACAGATACGCAGTATTTT; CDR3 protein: CASSGSGTRTDTQYF
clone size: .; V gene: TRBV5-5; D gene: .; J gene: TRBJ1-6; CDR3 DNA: TGTGCCAGCAGCCCCGAGGCGGGACTCGGGACCCTCCACTTT; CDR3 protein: CASSPEAGLGTLHF
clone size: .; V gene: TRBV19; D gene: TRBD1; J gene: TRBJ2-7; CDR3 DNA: TGTGCCAGTAGTGCGGACAGGTTCCACGAGCAGTACTTC; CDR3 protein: CASSADRFHEQYF
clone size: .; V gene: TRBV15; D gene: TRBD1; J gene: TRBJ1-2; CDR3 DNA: TGTGCCACCAGCAAGGGACAGCCTCTCTATGGCTACACCTTC; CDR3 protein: CATSKGQPLYGYTF
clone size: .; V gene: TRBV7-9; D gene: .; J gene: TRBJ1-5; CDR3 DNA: TGTGCCAGCAGCTTCGGGTCGAGCAATCAGCCCCAGCATTTT; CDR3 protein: CASSFGSSNQPQHF
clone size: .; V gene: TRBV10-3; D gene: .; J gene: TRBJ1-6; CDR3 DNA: TGTGCCATCAGTGAGTCGTCGGGGTCACCCCTCCACTTT; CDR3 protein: CAISESSGSPLHF
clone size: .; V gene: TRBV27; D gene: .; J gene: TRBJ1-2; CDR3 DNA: TGTGCCAGCAGTTTAAGGCGGGGGAATGGCTACACCTTC; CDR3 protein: CASSLRRGNGYTF
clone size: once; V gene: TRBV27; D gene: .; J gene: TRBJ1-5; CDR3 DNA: TGTGCCAGCAGTTTTTTCGGTCAGCCCCAGCATTTT; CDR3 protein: CASSFFGQPQHF
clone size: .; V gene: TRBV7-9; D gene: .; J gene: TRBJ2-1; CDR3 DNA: TGTGCCAGCAGATCCGGGTACAATGAGCAGTTCTTC; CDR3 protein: CASRSGYNEQFF
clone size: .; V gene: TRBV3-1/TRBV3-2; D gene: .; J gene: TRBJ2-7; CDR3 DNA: TGTGCCAGCAGCTTTAGCGGGACAGTAGTGGACGAGCAGTACTTC; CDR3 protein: CASSFSGTVVDEQYF
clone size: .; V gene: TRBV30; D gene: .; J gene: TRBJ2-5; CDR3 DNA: TGTGCCTGGAGTATCGGAGTCCTTCAAGAGACCCAGTACTTC; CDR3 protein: CAWSIGVLQETQYF
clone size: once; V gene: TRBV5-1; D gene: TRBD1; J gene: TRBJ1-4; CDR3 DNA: TGCGCCAGCAGCGGCGGGACAGGGGGCGAAAAACTGTTTTTT; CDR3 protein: CASSGGTGGEKLFF
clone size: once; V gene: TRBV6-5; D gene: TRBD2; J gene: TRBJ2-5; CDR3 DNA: TGTGCCAGCAGTTACGGAGCGGGGATGCAAGAGACCCAGTACTTC; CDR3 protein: CASSYGAGMQETQYF
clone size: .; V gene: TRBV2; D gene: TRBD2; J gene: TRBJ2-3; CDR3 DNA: TGTGCCAGCAACCGGGGGCGGGGGGCAGATACGCAGTATTTT; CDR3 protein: CASNRGRGADTQYF
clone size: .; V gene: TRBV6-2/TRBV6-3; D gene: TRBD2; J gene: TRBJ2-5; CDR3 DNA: TGTGCCAGCAGCCCTAGCGGGAGTGGGCCCAGAGAGACCCAGTACTTC; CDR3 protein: CASSPSGSGPRETQYF
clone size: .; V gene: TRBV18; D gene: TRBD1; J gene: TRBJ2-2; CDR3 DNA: TGTGCCAGCTCAATTCGGACAGGGGATATCGGGGAGCTGTTTTTT; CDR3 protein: CASSIRTGDIGELFF
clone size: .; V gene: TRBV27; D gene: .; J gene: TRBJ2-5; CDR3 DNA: TGTGCCAGCAGTGGGTCCCCAGGTGGGGAGACCCAGTACTTC; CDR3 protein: CASSGSPGGETQYF
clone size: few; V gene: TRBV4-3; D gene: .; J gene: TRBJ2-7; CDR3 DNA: TGCGCCAGCAGCCCTGCGGGGTCTCTCCTCGACGAGCAGTACTTC; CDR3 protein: CASSPAGSLLDEQYF
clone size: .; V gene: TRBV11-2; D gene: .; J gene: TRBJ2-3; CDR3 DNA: TGTGCCAGCAGGTCGGGAGATACGCAGTATTTT; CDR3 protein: CASRSGDTQYF
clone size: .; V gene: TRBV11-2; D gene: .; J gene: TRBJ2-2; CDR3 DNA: TGTGCCAGCAGCTCCGTAGTTGGGACTCCCGTCGGGGAGCTGTTTTTT; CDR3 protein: CASSSVVGTPVGELFF
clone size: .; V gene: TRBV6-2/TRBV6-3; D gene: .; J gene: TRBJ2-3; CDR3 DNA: TGTGCCAGCAGTTACTCGCGAGATACGCAGTATTTT; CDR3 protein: CASSYSRDTQYF
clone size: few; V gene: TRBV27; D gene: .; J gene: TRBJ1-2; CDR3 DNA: TGTGCCAGCAGTTCGGAGGCCGGGGGCTACACCTTC; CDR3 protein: CASSSEAGGYTF
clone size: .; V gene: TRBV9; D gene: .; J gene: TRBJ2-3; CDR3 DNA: TGTGCCAGCAGCCCCCAGGATACGCAGTATTTT; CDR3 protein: CASSPQDTQYF
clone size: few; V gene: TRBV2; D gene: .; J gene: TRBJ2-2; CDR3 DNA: TGTGCCAGCAGTGTGGTACGGGCGAACACCGGGGAGCTGTTTTTT; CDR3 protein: CASSVVRANTGELFF
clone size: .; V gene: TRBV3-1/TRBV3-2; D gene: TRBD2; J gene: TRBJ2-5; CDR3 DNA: TGTGCCAGCAGCGAGAGCGGGAGGCCCCAAGAGACCCAGTACTTC; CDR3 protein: CASSESGRPQETQYF
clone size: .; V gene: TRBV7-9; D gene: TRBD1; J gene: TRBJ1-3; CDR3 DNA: TGTGCCAGCAGCATCGACAGGGGGAGCTCTGGAAACACCATATATTTT; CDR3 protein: CASSIDRGSSGNTIYF
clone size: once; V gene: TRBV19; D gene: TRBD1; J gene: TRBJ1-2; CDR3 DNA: TGTGCCAGTAGTAGGGCGGGACAGAGCTATGGCTACACCTTC; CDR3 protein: CASSRAGQSYGYTF
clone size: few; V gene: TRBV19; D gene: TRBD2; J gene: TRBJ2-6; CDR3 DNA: TGTGCCAGTAGTAACCTAGCGGGAGCCGGGGCCAACGTCCTGACTTTC; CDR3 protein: CASSNLAGAGANVLTF
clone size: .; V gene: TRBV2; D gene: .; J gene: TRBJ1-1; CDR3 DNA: TGTGCCAGCAGTGAAGCGTCCTACACTGAAGCTTTCTTT; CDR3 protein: CASSEASYTEAFF
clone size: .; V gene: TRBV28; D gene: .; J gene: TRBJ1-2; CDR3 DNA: TGTGCCAGCAGTACCCGGGGGGGGATAGGTGGCTACACCTTC; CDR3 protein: CASSTRGGIGGYTF